This entry lists 26 T cell receptor beta chains sequenced from one sample in a study of blood T cell repertoires in COVID-19. Using immunoSEQ multiplex PCR, the repertoire was profiled, and TCRdb retains in-frame clones only, with some absent. The repertoire includes 99,000 or so clones, 65% to 90% of them detected once, and 4.1% sits in the top ten. The sequencing sample was made of peripheral blood. Receptors originate from a man aged 45 to 65 with acute or convalescent COVID-19.

This sequence joins TRBV10-3 and TRBJ1-2, with D tentatively TRBD1 (6 bases). V gave up 6 bases and J gave up 2 bases, with 13 bases separating them. The CDR3 consists of 14 residues. Germline CDR1 reads ENHRY; CDR2 reads SYGVKD. The CDR3 is CAIRGGDPNYGYTF. The CDR3 coding sequence is TGTGCCATCAGAGGGGGGGACCCGAACTATGGCTACACCTTC.

The chain recombines TRBV30 with TRBJ2-7; 7 bases are shared with TRBD1. CDR1 GTSNPN and CDR2 SVGIG come from the germline V gene (reference sequence). The CDR3 runs to 18 residues. Germline trimming cut 2 bases from V and 0 bases from J; bases unmatched to any gene: 16. CDR3 region: CAWSLGSHRDSRSYEQYF. The CDR3 nucleotides read TGTGCCTGGAGTCTAGGGAGCCACCGGGACAGCCGCTCCTACGAGCAGTACTTC.

The rearrangement joins TRBV7-3 to TRBJ2-2; possible D gene TRBD2, 5 bases. The V and J ends lost 0 bases and 9 bases respectively, with 8 bases between them. Germline CDR1 SGHTA, CDR2 FQGTGA. The CDR3 spans 13 residues. CDR3: CASSLTGSRELFF. For the CDR3, the DNA is TGTGCCAGCAGCTTAACAGGGAGCCGGGAGCTGTTTTTT. Full variable domain (remainder filled in from reference TRBV7-3 and TRBJ2-2): GAGVSQTPSNKVTEKGKYVELRCDPISGHTALYWYRQSLGQGPEFLIYFQGTGAADDSGLPNDRFFAVRPEGSVSTLKIQRTERGDSAVYLCASSLTGSRELFFGEGSRLTVL.

This clone has just one count. The chain links TRBV18 to TRBJ1-2; 7 positions match TRBD1. Trimming cost V 3 bases and J 5 bases; bases outside gene matches: 3. Germline V gene lookup returns CDR1 KGHSH and CDR2 LQKENI. This CDR3 spans 13 amino acids. CDR3 DNA: TGTGCCAGCTCACCGGGACAGCCGTATGGCTACACCTTC. It specifies CASSPGQPYGYTF.

The chain couples TRBV7-9 to TRBJ1-4; 7 nucleotides match TRBD1. CDR1 and CDR2 (germline): SEHNR, FQNEAQ (reference sequence). V gave up 2 bases and J gave up 2 bases; unmatched junction bases: 5. This CDR3 contains 16 residues. CDR3 nucleotide sequence: TGTGCCAGCAGCTTAACGGTGACAGGGACTAATGAAAAACTGTTTTTT. This encodes CASSLTVTGTNEKLFF.

This clone was counted once. The rearrangement uses TRBV9 and TRBJ2-2, with a weak D call TRBD1 (7 bases). This CDR3 is 16 amino acids long. Trimming pared 0 bases from V and 4 bases from J, leaving 13 bases between. Germline V CDR1 and CDR2: SGDLS, YYNGEE. Here the CDR3 DNA reads TGTGCCAGCAGCGTAGCTTCCCAGGGGGGCACCGGGGAGCTGTTTTTT. Protein product: CASSVASQGGTGELFF. Variable domain in full (rest from reference TRBV9 and TRBJ2-2): DSGVTQTPKHLITATGQRVTLRCSPRSGDLSVYWYQQSLDQGLQFLIQYYNGEERAKGNILERFSAQQFPDLHSELNLSSLELGDSALYFCASSVASQGGTGELFFGEGSRLTVL.

The V and J genes are TRBV7-2 and TRBJ2-3, with 10 bases fitting TRBD2. Germline V CDR1 and CDR2: SGHTA, FQGNSA. CDR3 length: 17 amino acids. Trimming cost V 1 base and J 4 bases; bases outside gene matches: 8. For the CDR3, the DNA is TGTGCCAGCAGCTTAGTAAGTGGTCTAGCGGGAGCAGATACGCAGTATTTT. Amino acid sequence: CASSLVSGLAGADTQYF.

The sample holds a few counts of this clone. This sequence joins TRBV18 and TRBJ1-1; the D gene is possibly TRBD1 (5 bases). The length of the CDR3 is 14 residues. With 3 bases removed from V and 1 base from J, the gap between germline ends came to 9 bases. Germline V CDR1 and CDR2: KGHSH, LQKENI. CDR3 DNA: TGTGCCAGCTCACCGACGGACACGAACACTGAAGCTTTCTTT. Amino acid sequence: CASSPTDTNTEAFF. The entire variable domain, with the rest obtained from reference TRBV18 and TRBJ1-1, is as follows: NAGVMQNPRHLVRRRGQEARLRCSPMKGHSHVYWYRQLPEEGLKFMVYLQKENIIDESGMPKERFSAEFPKEGPSILRIQQVVRGDSAAYFCASSPTDTNTEAFFGQGTRLTVV.

The CDR3 DNA reads as TGTGCCAGTCGAGACAGGGGGCAGACTGAAGCTTTCTTT. This encodes CASRDRGQTEAFF. The rearrangement links TRBV19 to TRBJ1-1; TRBD1 matches at 10 bases. CDR1 and CDR2 (germline): LNHDA, SQIVND (reference sequence). The CDR3 has 13 residues. Losses at the gene ends were 8 bases for V and 5 bases for J; bases not matched to a gene: 5.

V usage is TRBV5-1 and J usage is TRBJ2-1; D remains ambiguous. Germline V gives CDR1 SGHRS, CDR2 YFSETQ. V dropped 4 bases and J dropped 4 bases, with 6 bases sitting between them. The CDR3 totals 12 residues. This CDR3 reads CASSIDYNEQFF. CDR3 DNA: TGCGCCAGCAGCATAGATTACAATGAGCAGTTCTTC. Drawing the rest from reference TRBV5-1 and TRBJ2-1, the complete variable domain is KAGVTQTPRYLIKTRGQQVTLSCSPISGHRSVSWYQQTPGQGLQFLFEYFSETQRNKGNFPGRFSGRQFSNSRSEMNVSTLELGDSALYLCASSIDYNEQFFGPGTRLTVL.

This chain joins TRBV18 and TRBJ2-1; D is unclear. Germline V CDR1 and CDR2: KGHSH, LQKENI. This CDR3 region has 13 residues. With 5 bases removed from V and 10 bases from J, the gap between germline ends came to 15 bases. CDR3 sequence: CASSGAQNREQFF. The CDR3 DNA sequence: TGTGCCAGCTCAGGCGCACAGAACAGAGAGCAGTTCTTC.

This clone was counted only a few times. The V call is TRBV7-9, the J call TRBJ1-6; 7 bases are a match to TRBD1. The V segment lost 4 bases and the J segment 8 bases; nucleotides outside the gene matches: 5. Germline CDR1 is SEHNR and CDR2 is FQNEAQ (reference sequence). The CDR3 spans 14 residues. In nucleotides, the CDR3 is TGTGCCAGCAGCTCCCGGGACAGCTATTCACCCCTCCACTTT. Protein product: CASSSRDSYSPLHF.

V usage is TRBV7-6 and J usage is TRBJ2-1; perhaps TRBD2 as D (5 bases). With 1 base removed from V and 3 bases from J, the gap between germline ends came to 7 bases. Germline V lookup: CDR1 SGHVS, CDR2 FNYEAQ. The CDR3 spans 14 residues. The CDR3 DNA reads TGTGCCAGCAGCTTAGGAGGGTTCTACAATGAGCAGTTCTTC. Amino acids: CASSLGGFYNEQFF.

This clone was found once. The rearrangement uses TRBV20-1 and TRBJ2-7; no firm D call. This CDR3 is built from 12 residues. Germline V gives CDR1 DFQATT, CDR2 SNEGSKA (reference sequence). The V end was cut by 3 bases, the J end by 5 bases, with 11 bases between. The CDR3 DNA follows: TGCAGTGCTAGTCTAAGAGGCCACGAGCAGTACTTC. Protein: CSASLRGHEQYF.

The rearrangement joins TRBV19 to TRBJ1-4; 7 bases are a match to TRBD1. Germline values: CDR1 LNHDA, CDR2 SQIVND (reference sequence). The trim removed 2 bases at V and 4 bases at J, leaving 7 bases unmatched. The CDR3 runs 16 residues. The CDR3 sequence: CASSIWSGQNNEKLFF. The CDR3 DNA is TGTGCCAGTAGTATATGGTCGGGACAGAATAATGAAAAACTGTTTTTT.

V is TRBV28 and J is TRBJ1-1, with 7 positions matching TRBD1. CDR1 and CDR2 (germline): MDHEN, SYDVKM. With V trimmed by 5 bases and J by 0 bases, 3 bases remained unmatched. The CDR3 contains 14 residues. The DNA of the CDR3 is TGTGCCAGCAGTGCGGGACAGATGAACACTGAAGCTTTCTTT. Protein product: CASSAGQMNTEAFF.

V usage is TRBV2 and J usage is TRBJ2-4, with D maybe TRBD1 (5 bases). Germline V lookup: CDR1 SNHLY, CDR2 FYNNEI. The V end lost 6 bases, the J end lost 5 bases, and 14 bases lay between the germline ends. The CDR3 is 14 amino acids. In DNA form, the CDR3 reads TGTGCCAGCAGGGAGTGGGGCGGCGAAAACATTCAGTACTTC. Protein: CASREWGGENIQYF.

This clone was seen a few times. V gene TRBV11-1 combines with J gene TRBJ1-4, with TRBD1 matching over 10 bases. Germline CDR1 is SGHAT and CDR2 is FQDESV (reference sequence). The ends lost 4 bases at V and 5 bases at J; junction bases unmatched: 1. The CDR3 runs 14 residues. CDR3: CASSWGQGNEKLFF. The CDR3 DNA reads as TGTGCCAGCAGCTGGGGACAGGGGAATGAAAAACTGTTTTTT.

Concerning this clone: This sample includes further DNA sequences coding for the same CDR3. This sequence joins TRBV20-1 and TRBJ2-7, with TRBD1 as a possible D gene (5 bases). The V gene lost 3 bases and the J gene lost 5 bases, with 8 bases spanning the gap. CDR1 is DFQATT and CDR2 is SNEGSKA in the germline V gene (reference sequence). The CDR3 is 11 amino acids. The DNA of the CDR3 is TGCAGTGCTAGTTCAGGGCACGAGCAGTACTTC. It specifies CSASSGHEQYF.

The CDR3: CASVEPSGGETQYF. DNA of the CDR3: TGCGCCAGCGTCGAGCCCAGCGGTGGGGAGACCCAGTACTTC. J is TRBJ2-5 and V is TRBV10-2, with a tentative D call TRBD2 (5 bases). Germline assignment: CDR1 WSHSY and CDR2 SAAADI. V was trimmed by 8 bases and J by 5 bases, leaving 18 bases between them. This CDR3 comprises 14 residues.

This chain joins TRBV6-5 and TRBJ2-1; TRBD2 aligns across 13 bases. The CDR3 covers 16 residues. CDR1 and CDR2 (germline): MNHEY, SVGAGI. Germline trimming cut 2 bases from V and 8 bases from J; bases unmatched to any gene: 6. CDR3 residues: CASSYQRTSGSYEQFF. The CDR3 bases are TGTGCCAGCAGTTACCAGCGGACTAGCGGGAGTTATGAGCAGTTCTTC.

V and J are TRBV4-2 and TRBJ2-5, with TRBD2 identical over 9 bases. The V and J ends lost 4 bases and 1 base, in that order; junction bases with no gene match: 7. The germline V gene has CDR1 LGHNA and CDR2 YNFKEQ. This CDR3 comprises 16 residues. This CDR3 is CASSPLSSGIQETQYF. The CDR3 nucleotides are TGTGCCAGCAGCCCCCTCTCTAGCGGGATCCAAGAGACCCAGTACTTC.

The chain is built from TRBV28 and TRBJ1-5; D is undetermined. V was trimmed by 3 bases and J by 5 bases, leaving 11 bases between them. The CDR3 extends over 14 amino acids. Germline assignment: CDR1 MDHEN and CDR2 SYDVKM. CDR3 protein: CASSLPQYYQPQHF. CDR3 bases: TGTGCCAGCAGTTTGCCACAGTATTATCAGCCCCAGCATTTT.

The genes are TRBV13 and TRBJ1-5, with 8 bases identical to TRBD1. After removal of 5 bases from V and 0 bases from J, the junction contained 12 bases not matched to a gene. Germline CDR1 and CDR2: PRHDT and FYEKMQ (reference sequence). The CDR3 has 18 residues. CDR3 in DNA: TGTGCCAGCAGCACTCGACAGAGACAGGGGTCTAGCAATCAGCCCCAGCATTTT. Amino acids: CASSTRQRQGSSNQPQHF. The full variable domain, in which reference TRBV13 and TRBJ1-5 provide the parts outside the CDR3, is AAGVIQSPRHLIKEKRETATLKCYPIPRHDTVYWYQQGPGQDPQFLISFYEKMQSDKGSIPDRFSAQQFSDYHSELNMSSLELGDSALYFCASSTRQRQGSSNQPQHFGDGTRLSIL.

The V gene is TRBV4-1, the J gene TRBJ2-2; 10 bases align to TRBD1. CDR3 length: 17 residues. Germline V gene lookup returns CDR1 MGHRA and CDR2 YSYEKL. The J segment lost 4 bases and the V segment lost 0 bases, leaving 5 bases of the junction unmatched. This chain's CDR3 is CASSQDLGTGVTGELFF. CDR3 bases: TGCGCCAGCAGCCAAGATCTTGGGACAGGGGTCACCGGGGAGCTGTTTTTT.

The CDR3 DNA reads TGTGCCAGCAGCACCCGAGGGACTGAAGCTTTCTTT. This sequence encodes CASSTRGTEAFF. V usage is TRBV9 and J usage is TRBJ1-1, with no clear D. V was trimmed by 4 bases and J by 5 bases, leaving 9 bases between them. The CDR3 contains 12 residues. The germline V gene encodes CDR1 SGDLS and CDR2 YYNGEE.